What follows is one T cell receptor beta chain and its context. The entry originates in a study of blood T cell repertoires in COVID-19. Study details: Acute-phase and convalescent COVID-19 samples originated in the United States, Italy and Spain.

V shed 1 base and J 4 bases; nucleotides not matched to a gene: 3. The CDR3 totals 15 residues. Germline CDR1 and CDR2: SGHAT and FQNNGV. Authors' processing steps: The authors estimated nucleated cell counts from reference gene primer amplification. Only in-frame clones appear in the TCRdb table, and some are missing; sequencing was by immunoSEQ multiplex PCR. The V and J calls and clone size were taken over from that table, and D and trimming were inferred from the DNA. The sample has 50,000 to 65,000 clones, around 90% seen once. The chain uses TRBV11-2 and TRBJ2-2; 7 nucleotides match TRBD1. The sequencing input was peripheral blood. This clonotype originated in a man aged 50 to 59 with active COVID-19. The CDR3 region is CASSLAWTGTGELFF. CDR3 DNA sequence: TGTGCCAGCAGCTTAGCGTGGACAGGCACCGGGGAGCTGTTTTTT.